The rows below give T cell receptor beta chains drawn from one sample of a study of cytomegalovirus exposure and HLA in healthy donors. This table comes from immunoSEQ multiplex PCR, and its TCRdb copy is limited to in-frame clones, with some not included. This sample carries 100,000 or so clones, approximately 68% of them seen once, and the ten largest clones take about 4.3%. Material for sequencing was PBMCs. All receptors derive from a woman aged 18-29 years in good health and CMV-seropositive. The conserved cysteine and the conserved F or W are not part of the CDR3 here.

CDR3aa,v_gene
AWSDGSAQH,TRBV30
ASSPGTRVDTQY,TRBV6-6
ASSELGETDTQY,TRBV6-1
ASSAGHISGANVLT,TRBV5-1
ASSLGREGRSHEQY,TRBV11-3
ASRETGGQPQH,TRBV5-1
ASSFRREGNTEAF,TRBV7-8
ASSTRETSGSGEQF,TRBV19
ASSGVGNEQF,TRBV9
ASSLGDRLAKNIQY,TRBV5-1
ASSEYFPGLEGEQY,TRBV25-1
ASSLQGLNTEAF,TRBV28
ASSLDTLAGRGYT,TRBV5-8
ATSRGMDRGMNTQY,TRBV15
ASSALDRLGYT,TRBV2
ARALRGGGVWNTEAF,TRBV6-4
ASSTTGGGLTYEQY,TRBV7-9
ASSLGSDQRPYEQY,TRBV5-4
AWSRAGFRNTIY,TRBV30
ASSKRPTSAFLNYGYT,TRBV27
ASSYGGVNTEAF,TRBV6-5
ASTQGLDGYT,TRBV19
ASSLGSGGNYGYT,TRBV7-2
ASSLGTEETQY,TRBV4-1
AISEAQGSNQPQH,TRBV10-3
ASSFAGGSGNTIY,TRBV27
ASSPTTSTDTQY,TRBV7-2
ATLEGGTGELF,TRBV5-1
ASSQYSGISYEQY,TRBV4-1
ASSPSGLGTDTQY,TRBV9
ASSYTTRGTSYEQY,TRBV6-6
ASSIWGEIDYGYT,TRBV19
AWRLPGRRGGYT,TRBV30
ASRGQGFEQY,TRBV28
AWRSVQGLGETQY,TRBV30
ASSPGGDEQF,TRBV13
ASSDIGLAGVGPYNEQF,TRBV6-4
ASSLKREPFYNEQF,TRBV7-2
ATSRDSSSSRGTDTQY,TRBV15
ASSQQGTAYEQY,TRBV18
ASRRTGAYEQY,TRBV6-5
ASSSPGQGTTNEKLF,TRBV19
ASSLAGLAGYSYNEQF,TRBV7-6
AITGDSGGTDTQY,TRBV10-3
ASSFPARTSGISYEQY,TRBV28
ASSQQGRGASGTQY,TRBV7-7
ASSLVVGLAGGYEQY,TRBV7-9
ASSYLSGAGDTQY,TRBV6-5
ASKREAQYEQY,TRBV6-5
ASSQGTGSSYNEQF,TRBV14
ASSIGREVEEKLF,TRBV19
ASSSAGEGPPNTGGLF,TRBV7-9
ASSPSESSYNEQF,TRBV28
TSSRSLDRTSYEQY,TRBV1